The entry below gives a single T cell receptor beta chain sequence along with its context. As yet, its antigen is unknown. The junction and the germline gene differ at one end; a read error may be behind it. Combining a sample-barcoded 5' primer with a J-beta primer mix, a second PCR ran for roughly 7 to 12 cycles. TCRdb called the 5' RACE reads again in MiXCR, with one record for every CDR3 protein. Counted here are 850,000 to 1,000,000 distinct CDR3 sequences, 48% occurring once; the ten biggest clones make up about an eighth. This sample is part of a study of blood T cells in healthy people across ages. General study findings and limits: Both naive CD4+ cell counts and diversity were greater in long-lived donors than in aged donors. Expanded clonotype shifts may have been confounded, as the donors had an unknown CMV status.

From germline, CDR1 is SGHTA and CDR2 FQGNSA. This CDR3 comprises 16 residues. V is TRBV7-2 and J is TRBJ2-1; D gene ambiguous. The sequence was obtained from a man younger than 45 in good health. The specimen was blood. The CDR3 is CASSVMAFRSYNGQFF. The CDR3, as DNA: TGTGCCAGCAGCGTGATGGCCTTCCGCTCCTACAATGGGCAGTTCTTC.